The source of this T cell receptor beta chain is a study of identical twins. Study outcomes and limitations: Excess twin sharing in beta out-of-frame sequences was weaker.

Using its own MiXCR run on the 5' RACE reads, TCRdb lists one record per CDR3 protein. The profile shows 470,000 or so distinct CDR3 sequences, 20% to 25% of them singletons. This CDR3 region has 15 residues. Germline CDR1 is MNHNS and CDR2 is SASEGT. V was pared by 6 bases and J by 0 bases, with 13 bases between. Of note for this clonotype: Its antigen is not identified.

This same sample was also taken into another study, of T cells expressing NK-cell markers.

Sequencing used CD4+ T cells sorted from blood. The V call is TRBV6-1, the J call TRBJ2-3, with a tentative D call TRBD1 (6 bases). This sequence originates from a young woman in good health. This CDR3 reads CASSNHRESTDTQYF. For the CDR3, the DNA is TGTGCCAGCAGCAACCACAGGGAGAGCACAGATACGCAGTATTTT.